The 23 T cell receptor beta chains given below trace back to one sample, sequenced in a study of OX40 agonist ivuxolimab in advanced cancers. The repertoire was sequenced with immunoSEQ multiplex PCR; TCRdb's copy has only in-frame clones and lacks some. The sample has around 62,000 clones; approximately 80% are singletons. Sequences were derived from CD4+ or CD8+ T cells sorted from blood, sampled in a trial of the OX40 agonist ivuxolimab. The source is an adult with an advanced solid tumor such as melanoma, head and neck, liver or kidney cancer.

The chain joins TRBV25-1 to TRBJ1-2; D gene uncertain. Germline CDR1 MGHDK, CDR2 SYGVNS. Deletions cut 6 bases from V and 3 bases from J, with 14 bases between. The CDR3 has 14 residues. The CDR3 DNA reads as TGTGCCAGCAGCGGAGGGCCAGCTTACTATGGCTACACCTTC. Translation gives CASSGGPAYYGYTF.

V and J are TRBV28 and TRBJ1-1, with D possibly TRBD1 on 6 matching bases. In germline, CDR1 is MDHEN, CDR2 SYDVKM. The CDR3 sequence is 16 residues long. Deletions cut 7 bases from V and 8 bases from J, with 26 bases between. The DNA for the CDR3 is TGTGCCAGCATAATCAAAGGGGTTACGGGGGGCCCGGAAGCTTTCTTT. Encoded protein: CASIIKGVTGGPEAFF. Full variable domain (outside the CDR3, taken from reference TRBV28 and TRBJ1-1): DVKVTQSSRYLVKRTGEKVFLECVQDMDHENMFWYRQDPGLGLRLIYFSYDVKMKEKGDIPEGYSVSREKKERFSLILESASTNQTSMYLCASIIKGVTGGPEAFFGQGTRLTVV.

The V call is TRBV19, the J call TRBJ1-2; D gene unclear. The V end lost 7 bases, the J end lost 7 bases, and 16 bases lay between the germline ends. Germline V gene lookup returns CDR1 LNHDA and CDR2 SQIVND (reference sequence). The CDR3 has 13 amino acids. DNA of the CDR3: TGTGCCAGTACCCAAGGAGGACCGCGTGGCTACACCTTC. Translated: CASTQGGPRGYTF.

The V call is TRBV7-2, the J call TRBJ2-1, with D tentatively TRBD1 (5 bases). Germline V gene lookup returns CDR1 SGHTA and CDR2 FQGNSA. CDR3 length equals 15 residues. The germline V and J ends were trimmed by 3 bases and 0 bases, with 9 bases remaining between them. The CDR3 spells CASSLGPRSYNEQFF. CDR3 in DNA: TGTGCCAGCAGCTTGGGGCCCCGCTCCTACAATGAGCAGTTCTTC.

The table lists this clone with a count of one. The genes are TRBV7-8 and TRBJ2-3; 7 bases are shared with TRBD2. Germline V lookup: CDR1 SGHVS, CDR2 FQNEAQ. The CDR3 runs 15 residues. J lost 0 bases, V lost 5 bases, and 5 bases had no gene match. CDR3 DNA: TGTGCCAGCAGCCTCCCGGGGGGAAGCACAGATACGCAGTATTTT. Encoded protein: CASSLPGGSTDTQYF.

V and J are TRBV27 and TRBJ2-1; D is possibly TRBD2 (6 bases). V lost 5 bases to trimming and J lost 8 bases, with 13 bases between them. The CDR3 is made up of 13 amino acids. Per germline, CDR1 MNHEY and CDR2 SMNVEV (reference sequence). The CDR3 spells CASSQRDFHEQFF. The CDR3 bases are TGTGCCAGCAGTCAAAGGGACTTCCATGAGCAGTTCTTC.

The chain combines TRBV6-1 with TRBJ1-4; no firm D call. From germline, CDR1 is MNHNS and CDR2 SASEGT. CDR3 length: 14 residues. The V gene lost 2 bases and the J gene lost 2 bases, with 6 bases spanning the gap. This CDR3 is CASSEPGTNEKLFF. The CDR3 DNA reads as TGTGCCAGCAGTGAACCGGGTACTAATGAAAAACTGTTTTTT.

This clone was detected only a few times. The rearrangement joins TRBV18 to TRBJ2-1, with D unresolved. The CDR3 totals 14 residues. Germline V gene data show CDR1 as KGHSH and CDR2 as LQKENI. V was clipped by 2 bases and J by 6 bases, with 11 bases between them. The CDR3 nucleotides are TGTGCCAGCTCACCAATCGGACGGGCCAATGAGCAGTTCTTC. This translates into CASSPIGRANEQFF. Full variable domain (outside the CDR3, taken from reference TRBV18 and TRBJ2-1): NAGVMQNPRHLVRRRGQEARLRCSPMKGHSHVYWYRQLPEEGLKFMVYLQKENIIDESGMPKERFSAEFPKEGPSILRIQQVVRGDSAAYFCASSPIGRANEQFFGPGTRLTVL.

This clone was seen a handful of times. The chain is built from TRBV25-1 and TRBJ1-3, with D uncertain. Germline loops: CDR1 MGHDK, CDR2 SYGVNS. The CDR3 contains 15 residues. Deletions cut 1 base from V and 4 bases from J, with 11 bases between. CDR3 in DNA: TGTGCCAGCAGTGAATCCGGCAGTCTAGGAAACACCATATATTTT. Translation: CASSESGSLGNTIYF.

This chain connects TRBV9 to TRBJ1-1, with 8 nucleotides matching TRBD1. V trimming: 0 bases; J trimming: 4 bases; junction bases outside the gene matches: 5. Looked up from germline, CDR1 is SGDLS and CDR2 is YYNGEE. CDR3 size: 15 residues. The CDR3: CASSVDTQGVTEAFF. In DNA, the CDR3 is TGTGCCAGCAGCGTAGATACACAGGGGGTCACTGAAGCTTTCTTT.

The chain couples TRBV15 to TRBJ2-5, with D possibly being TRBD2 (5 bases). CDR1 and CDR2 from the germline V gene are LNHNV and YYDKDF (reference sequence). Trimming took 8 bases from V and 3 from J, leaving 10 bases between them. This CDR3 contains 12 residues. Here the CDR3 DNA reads TGTGCCACCGCTGCCGGGGAAGAGACCCAGTACTTC. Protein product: CATAAGEETQYF.

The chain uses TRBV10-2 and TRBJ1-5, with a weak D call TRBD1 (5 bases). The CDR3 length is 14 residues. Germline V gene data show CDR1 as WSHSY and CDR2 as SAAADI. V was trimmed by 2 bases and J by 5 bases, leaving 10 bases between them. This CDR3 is CASSEGGTDQPQHF. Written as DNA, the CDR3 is TGCGCCAGCAGTGAGGGGGGAACTGATCAGCCCCAGCATTTT.

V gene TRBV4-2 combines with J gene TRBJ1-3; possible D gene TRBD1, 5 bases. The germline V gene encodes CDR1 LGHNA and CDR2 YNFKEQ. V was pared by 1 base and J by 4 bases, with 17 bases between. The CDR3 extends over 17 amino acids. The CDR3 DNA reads TGTGCCAGCAGCCAAGGGGAGGGGCCGTCTCGAGGAAACACCATATATTTT. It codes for CASSQGEGPSRGNTIYF.

CDR3 in amino acids: CASSIQGARITEAFF. In nucleotides, the CDR3 is TGTGCCAGCAGCATCCAGGGGGCGAGGATCACTGAAGCTTTCTTT. The rearrangement uses TRBV7-2 and TRBJ1-1; 8 bases line up with TRBD1. The V gene end was trimmed by 5 bases and the J gene end by 4 bases; junction bases not matched to a gene: 9. This CDR3 region has 15 residues. Per the germline V gene, CDR1 is SGHTA and CDR2 is FQGNSA.

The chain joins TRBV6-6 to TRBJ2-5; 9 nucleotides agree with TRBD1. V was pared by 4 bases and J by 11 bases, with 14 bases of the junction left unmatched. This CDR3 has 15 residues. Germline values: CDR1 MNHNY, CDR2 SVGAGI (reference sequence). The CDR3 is CASSSLGTGPGEQYF. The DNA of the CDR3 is TGTGCCAGCAGTTCACTCGGGACAGGGCCGGGAGAGCAGTACTTC.

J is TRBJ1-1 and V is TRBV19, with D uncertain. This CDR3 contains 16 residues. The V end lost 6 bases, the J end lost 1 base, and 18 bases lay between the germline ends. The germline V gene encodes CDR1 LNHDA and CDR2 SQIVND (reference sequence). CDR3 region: CASRQLGLGQNTEAFF. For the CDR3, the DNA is TGTGCCAGTAGGCAATTGGGGTTAGGGCAGAACACTGAAGCTTTCTTT.

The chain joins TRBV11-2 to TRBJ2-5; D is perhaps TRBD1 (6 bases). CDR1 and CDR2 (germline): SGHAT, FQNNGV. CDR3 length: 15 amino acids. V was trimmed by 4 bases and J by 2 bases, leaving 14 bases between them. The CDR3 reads CASSSIPGHQETQYF. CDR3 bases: TGTGCCAGCAGCTCGATCCCGGGACATCAAGAGACCCAGTACTTC.

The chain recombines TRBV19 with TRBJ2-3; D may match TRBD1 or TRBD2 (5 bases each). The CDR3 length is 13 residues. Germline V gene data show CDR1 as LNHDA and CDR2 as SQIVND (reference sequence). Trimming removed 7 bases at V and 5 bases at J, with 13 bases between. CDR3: CASNFVGVDTQYF. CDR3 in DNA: TGTGCCAGTAATTTTGTGGGGGTAGATACGCAGTATTTT.

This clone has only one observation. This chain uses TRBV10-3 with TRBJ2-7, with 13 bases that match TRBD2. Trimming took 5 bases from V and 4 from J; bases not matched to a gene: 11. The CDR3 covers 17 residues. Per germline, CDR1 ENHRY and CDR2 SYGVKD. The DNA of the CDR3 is TGTGCCATCAGTAATACCGGACTAGCGGGGGATAAATACGAGCAGTACTTC. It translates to CAISNTGLAGDKYEQYF.

The CDR3 nucleotides read TGCGCCAGCAGCCTACTCGGGACAGCTCCCTACGAGCAGTACTTC. This encodes CASSLLGTAPYEQYF. V is TRBV4-1 and J is TRBJ2-7, with 7 bases aligning to TRBD1. The CDR3 totals 15 residues. Germline CDR1 reads MGHRA; CDR2 reads YSYEKL. Germline trimming cut 4 bases from V and 2 bases from J; bases unmatched to any gene: 8.

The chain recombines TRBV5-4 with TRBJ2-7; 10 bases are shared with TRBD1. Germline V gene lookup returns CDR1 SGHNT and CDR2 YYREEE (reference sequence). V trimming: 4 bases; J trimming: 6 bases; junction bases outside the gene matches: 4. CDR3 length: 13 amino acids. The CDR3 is CASSPGTGVEQYF. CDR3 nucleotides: TGTGCCAGCAGCCCCGGGACAGGGGTCGAGCAGTACTTC. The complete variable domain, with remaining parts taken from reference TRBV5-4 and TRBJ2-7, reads ETGVTQSPTHLIKTRGQQVTLRCSSQSGHNTVSWYQQALGQGPQFIFQYYREEENGRGNFPPRFSGLQFPNYSSELNVNALELDDSALYLCASSPGTGVEQYFGPGTRLTVT.

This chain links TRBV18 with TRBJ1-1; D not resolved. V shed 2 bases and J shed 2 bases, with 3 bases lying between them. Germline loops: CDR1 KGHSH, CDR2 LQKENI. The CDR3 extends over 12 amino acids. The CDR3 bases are TGTGCCAGCTCACCAACAAACACTGAAGCTTTCTTT. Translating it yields CASSPTNTEAFF. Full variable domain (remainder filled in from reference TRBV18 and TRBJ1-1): NAGVMQNPRHLVRRRGQEARLRCSPMKGHSHVYWYRQLPEEGLKFMVYLQKENIIDESGMPKERFSAEFPKEGPSILRIQQVVRGDSAAYFCASSPTNTEAFFGQGTRLTVV.

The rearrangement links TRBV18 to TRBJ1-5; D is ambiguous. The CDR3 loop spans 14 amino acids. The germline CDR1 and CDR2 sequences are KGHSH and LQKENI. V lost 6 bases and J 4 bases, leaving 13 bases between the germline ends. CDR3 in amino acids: CASSRTGQNQPQHF. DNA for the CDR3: TGTGCCAGCTCCCGCACGGGCCAAAATCAGCCCCAGCATTTT.